The 16 T cell receptor beta chains reported below all come from one sample, sequenced in a study of blood T cell repertoires in COVID-19. TCRdb keeps only in-frame clones here, not all; method: immunoSEQ multiplex PCR. The repertoire has 250,000 to 300,000 clones, about 89% of them found once; the top ten carry under 9.5%. Sequencing was performed on PBMCs or T cells enriched from blood (not recorded which). The receptors were gathered from a man aged 35-49 years who had recovered from COVID-19.

This CDR3 reads CASNSGIGYEQYF. As DNA, the CDR3 is TGTGCCAGCAATAGCGGGATAGGCTACGAGCAGTACTTC. The rearrangement uses TRBV27 and TRBJ2-7; 8 bases agree with TRBD2. This CDR3 has 13 residues. Losses at the gene ends were 7 bases for V and 3 bases for J; bases not matched to a gene: 5. Per germline, CDR1 MNHEY and CDR2 SMNVEV (reference sequence).

The rearrangement joins TRBV7-3 to TRBJ2-1; 13 nucleotides agree with TRBD2. Germline-derived CDR1 and CDR2 are SGHTA and FQGTGA. The CDR3 sequence is 19 residues long. Trimming at V came to 5 bases and at J to 1 base, leaving 11 bases not matched to a gene. CDR3 residues: CASSRLAGGPFSSYNEQFF. In nucleotides, the CDR3 is TGTGCCAGCAGCCGACTAGCGGGGGGCCCATTCTCGTCCTACAATGAGCAGTTCTTC.

This chain joins TRBV6-5 and TRBJ1-5, with D possibly TRBD1 on 5 matching bases. The CDR3 is 14 amino acids. CDR1 is MNHEY and CDR2 is SVGAGI in the germline V gene. V lost 6 bases, J lost 5 bases, and 14 bases lay in between. This chain's CDR3 is CASRGLQIDQPQHF. The CDR3 region has the DNA TGTGCCAGCAGGGGACTTCAGATAGATCAGCCCCAGCATTTT.

The rearrangement uses TRBV5-1 and TRBJ2-2; TRBD1 aligns across 7 bases. The V gene's germline CDR1 is SGHRS and CDR2 YFSETQ. This CDR3 spans 15 amino acids. With V trimmed by 3 bases and J by 4 bases, 6 bases remained unmatched. This CDR3 is CASSSRQGFTGELFF. CDR3 coding DNA: TGCGCCAGCAGCTCCCGACAGGGATTCACCGGGGAGCTGTTTTTT.

V and J are TRBV5-4 and TRBJ1-1; D is ambiguous. The V end lost 0 bases, the J end lost 1 base, and 16 bases lay between the germline ends. Germline V lookup: CDR1 SGHNT, CDR2 YYREEE (reference sequence). This CDR3 comprises 17 residues. CDR3 coding DNA: TGTGCCAGCAGCTTGGGCAGGATAGGGCGGGCGAACACTGAAGCTTTCTTT. Amino acids: CASSLGRIGRANTEAFF.

The V and J genes are TRBV7-3 and TRBJ2-3, with no clear D. The CDR3 is made up of 13 amino acids. The germline CDR1 and CDR2 sequences are SGHTA and FQGTGA. V lost 5 bases and J lost 6, with 12 bases in between. The CDR3 sequence is CASSVDPRDTQYF. The CDR3 region has the DNA TGTGCCAGCAGCGTAGACCCTAGGGATACGCAGTATTTT. Complete variable domain (other parts from reference TRBV7-3 and TRBJ2-3): GAGVSQTPSNKVTEKGKYVELRCDPISGHTALYWYRQSLGQGPEFLIYFQGTGAADDSGLPNDRFFAVRPEGSVSTLKIQRTERGDSAVYLCASSVDPRDTQYFGPGTRLTVL.

This sequence joins TRBV5-1 and TRBJ2-4, with TRBD1 matching 8 bases. V was clipped by 4 bases and J by 2 bases; unmatched bases: 17. Germline loops: CDR1 SGHRS, CDR2 YFSETQ. The CDR3 length is 19 residues. The CDR3 is CASSRRTGPHFPTKNIQYF. The CDR3 nucleotides read TGCGCCAGCAGCCGACGGACAGGGCCGCATTTTCCAACCAAAAACATTCAGTACTTC.

The genes are TRBV24-1 and TRBJ2-1; 10 bases line up with TRBD2. The V and J ends lost 2 bases and 10 bases, in that order; junction bases with no gene match: 16. Germline V CDR1 and CDR2: KGHDR, SFDVKD. The CDR3 length is 18 residues. The DNA for the CDR3 is TGTGCCACCAGTGATTGGGGGAGTACTAGCGGGAAGTCGGGAGAGCAGTTCTTC. Amino acids: CATSDWGSTSGKSGEQFF.

This sequence joins TRBV18 and TRBJ2-5; D remains unclear. Trimming pared 4 bases from V and 4 bases from J, leaving 10 bases between. The CDR3 runs to 13 residues. Germline V gene data show CDR1 as KGHSH and CDR2 as LQKENI. This CDR3 is CASSRLPPETQYF. As DNA, the CDR3 is TGTGCCAGCTCACGTCTTCCCCCAGAGACCCAGTACTTC.

The chain has TRBV27 and TRBJ2-3; D is perhaps TRBD2 (5 bases). With 6 bases removed from V and 2 bases from J, the gap between germline ends came to 9 bases. This CDR3 spans 13 amino acids. Per germline, CDR1 MNHEY and CDR2 SMNVEV (reference sequence). In DNA, the CDR3 is TGTGCCAGCAGCGGACTGCTCACAGATACGCAGTATTTT. Translation: CASSGLLTDTQYF.

The rearrangement links TRBV6-5 to TRBJ2-3, with 7 bases lining up with TRBD1. The CDR3 is 16 amino acids. Germline assignment: CDR1 MNHEY and CDR2 SVGAGI. Trimming cost V 2 bases and J 0 bases; bases outside gene matches: 5. The CDR3 loop is CASSYDREGSTDTQYF. The CDR3 nucleotides are TGTGCCAGCAGTTACGACAGGGAAGGGAGCACAGATACGCAGTATTTT.

This clone was seen a few times. V usage is TRBV5-6 and J usage is TRBJ1-1; possible D gene TRBD1, 5 bases. This CDR3 has 15 amino acids. Germline V gene sequence: CDR1 SGHDT, CDR2 YYEEEE. Trimming shortened V by 3 bases and J by 5 bases, and 17 bases separated the two germline ends. The CDR3 DNA follows: TGTGCCAGCAGCTCGACAGCGGGGGGAAGGACTGAAGCTTTCTTT. This encodes CASSSTAGGRTEAFF.

CDR3 coding DNA: TGTGCCAGCAGTGAATCAGACAGGGGGGGCACAGATACGCAGTATTTT. This translates into CASSESDRGGTDTQYF. This chain connects TRBV6-1 to TRBJ2-3, with 9 bases matching TRBD1. This CDR3 region has 16 residues. J was trimmed by 1 base and V by 2 bases; bases with no gene match: 4. CDR1 and CDR2 from the germline V gene are MNHNS and SASEGT.

The V gene is TRBV18, the J gene TRBJ1-2, with D possibly being TRBD1 (5 bases). The CDR3 contains 15 residues. Per the germline V gene, CDR1 is KGHSH and CDR2 is LQKENI. V was shortened by 1 base and J by 0 bases, with 9 bases between the two germline ends. Written as DNA, the CDR3 is TGTGCCAGCTCACCACGGGACTCCGCTAACTATGGCTACACCTTC. Residues: CASSPRDSANYGYTF.

This chain links TRBV7-3 with TRBJ2-7; TRBD1 matches at 8 bases. Germline lookup yields CDR1 SGHTA and CDR2 FQGTGA. V shed 5 bases, J shed 3 bases, and the junction held 3 bases outside the gene matches. The CDR3 loop spans 13 amino acids. The CDR3 loop is CASSLDRGYEQYF. The CDR3 DNA is TGTGCCAGCAGCCTCGACAGGGGCTACGAGCAGTACTTC. Combining the CDR3 with reference TRBV7-3 and TRBJ2-7 gives the whole variable domain GAGVSQTPSNKVTEKGKYVELRCDPISGHTALYWYRQSLGQGPEFLIYFQGTGAADDSGLPNDRFFAVRPEGSVSTLKIQRTERGDSAVYLCASSLDRGYEQYFGPGTRLTVT.

The chain recombines TRBV2 with TRBJ2-7; no reliable D call. The germline V gene encodes CDR1 SNHLY and CDR2 FYNNEI. Trimming pared 3 bases from V and 3 bases from J, leaving 9 bases between. The CDR3 runs 13 residues. The CDR3 reads CASSDRPSYEQYF. In DNA form, the CDR3 reads TGTGCCAGCAGTGACAGGCCAAGCTACGAGCAGTACTTC.